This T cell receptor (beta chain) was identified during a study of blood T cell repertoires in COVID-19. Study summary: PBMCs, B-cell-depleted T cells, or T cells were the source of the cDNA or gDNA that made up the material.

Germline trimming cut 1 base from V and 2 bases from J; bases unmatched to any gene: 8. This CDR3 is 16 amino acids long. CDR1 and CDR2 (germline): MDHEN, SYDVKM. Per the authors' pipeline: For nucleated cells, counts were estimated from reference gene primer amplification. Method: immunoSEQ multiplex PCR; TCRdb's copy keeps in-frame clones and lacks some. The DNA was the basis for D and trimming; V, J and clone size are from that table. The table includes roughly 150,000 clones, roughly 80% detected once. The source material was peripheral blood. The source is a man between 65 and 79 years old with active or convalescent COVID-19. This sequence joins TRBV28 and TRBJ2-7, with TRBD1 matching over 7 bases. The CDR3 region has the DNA TGTGCCAGCAGTTTATCCCCGACAGGGACACCCTACGAGCAGTACTTC. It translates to CASSLSPTGTPYEQYF.